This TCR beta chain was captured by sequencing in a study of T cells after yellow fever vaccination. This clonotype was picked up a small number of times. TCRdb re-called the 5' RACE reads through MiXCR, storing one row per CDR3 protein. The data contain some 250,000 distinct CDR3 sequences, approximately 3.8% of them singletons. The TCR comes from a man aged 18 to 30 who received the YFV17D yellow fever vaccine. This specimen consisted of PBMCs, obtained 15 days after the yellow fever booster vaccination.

As DNA, the CDR3 is TGTGCCAGCAGACGACAGGGTCGGGATCAGCCCCAGCATTTT. Translation gives CASRRQGRDQPQHF. The V call is TRBV2, the J call TRBJ1-5; TRBD1 matches at 7 bases. The CDR3 has 14 amino acids. Germline CDR1 reads SNHLY; CDR2 reads FYNNEI. V was clipped by 6 bases and J by 5 bases; unmatched bases: 7.